A single TCR beta chain is shown here with its context. Its matching antigen is unknown. This record comes from a study of monozygotic twins with inflammatory bowel disease. Study-level results: By inverse Simpson index, TCRbeta diversity was lower in IBD patients than in healthy co-twins. Patients received differing immunosuppressive treatments, which may have added variability to their repertoires.

With about 15 and 9 cycles respectively, two nested PCRs were carried out on TCRalpha and TCRbeta cDNA. No DNA is given; TCRdb re-called the 5' RACE reads and lists each CDR3 protein once. The listing contains 90,000 to 110,000 distinct CDR3 sequences. Unfractionated whole blood yielded total RNA, and T cells were not sorted. The germline V gene has CDR1 KGHSH and CDR2 LQKENI. This CDR3 has 18 residues. Sequencing used blood. The clonotype comes from a human donor with ulcerative colitis or Crohn's disease, or a healthy co-twin of an affected twin (not recorded which). This chain joins TRBV18 and TRBJ1-1. The CDR3 sequence: CASSPPRVVGYPNTEAFF.